This T cell receptor (beta chain) was captured by sequencing in a study of spatial heterogeneity in lung cancer. Study background: As counted in raw reads, each unique TCR and UMI combination appeared more than ten times on average. Study outcomes and limitations: Whereas they appeared in blood less at follow-up, ubiquitous expanded tumor TCRs appeared there more at resection.

In TCRdb, the 5' RACE reads were re-called with MiXCR into one record per CDR3 protein. Of some 12,000 distinct CDR3 sequences in the sample, approximately 15% were seen once. Time point denoted: sample taken at primary tumor resection. Extraction of whole RNA from tumor, nontumor lung or frozen PBMC preceded unsorted sequencing. By share, this clonotype ranks as medium-sized. Antigen specificity is unknown. The sample consisted of PBMCs, taken at surgery. The sequence came from a female donor with early-stage non-small cell lung cancer.

In DNA, the CDR3 is TGTGCCAGCAGCCACGTGGGGTTAGGCAATCAGCCCCAGCATTTT. It codes for CASSHVGLGNQPQHF. V usage is TRBV16 and J usage is TRBJ1-5; D call uncertain. Trimming shortened V by 3 bases and J by 2 bases, and 11 bases separated the two germline ends. The germline gives CDR1 KGHSY, CDR2 FQNENV. This CDR3 contains 15 residues.